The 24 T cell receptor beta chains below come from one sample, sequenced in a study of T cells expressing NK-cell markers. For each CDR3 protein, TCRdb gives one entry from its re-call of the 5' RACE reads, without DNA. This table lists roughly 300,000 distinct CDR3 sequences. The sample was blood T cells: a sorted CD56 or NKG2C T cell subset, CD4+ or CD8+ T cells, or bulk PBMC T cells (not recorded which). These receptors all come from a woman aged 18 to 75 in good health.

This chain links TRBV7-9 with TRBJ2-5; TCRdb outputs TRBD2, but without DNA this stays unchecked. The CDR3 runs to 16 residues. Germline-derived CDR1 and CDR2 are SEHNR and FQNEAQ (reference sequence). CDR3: CASSLARGGPKETQYF.

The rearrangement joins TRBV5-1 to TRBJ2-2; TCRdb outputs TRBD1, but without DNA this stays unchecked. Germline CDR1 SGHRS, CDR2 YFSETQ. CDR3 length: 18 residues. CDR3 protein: CASRPGISVLQNTGELFF. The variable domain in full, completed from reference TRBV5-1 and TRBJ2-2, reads KAGVTQTPRYLIKTRGQQVTLSCSPISGHRSVSWYQQTPGQGLQFLFEYFSETQRNKGNFPGRFSGRQFSNSRSEMNVSTLELGDSALYLCASRPGISVLQNTGELFFGEGSRLTVL.

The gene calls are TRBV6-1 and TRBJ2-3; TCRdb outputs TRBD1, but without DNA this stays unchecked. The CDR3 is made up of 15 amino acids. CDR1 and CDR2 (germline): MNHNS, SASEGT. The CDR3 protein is CASSPAGARSDTQYF.

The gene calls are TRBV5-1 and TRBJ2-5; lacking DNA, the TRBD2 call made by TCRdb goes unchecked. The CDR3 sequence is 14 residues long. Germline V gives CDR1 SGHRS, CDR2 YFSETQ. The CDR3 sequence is CASRMEGRQETRYF. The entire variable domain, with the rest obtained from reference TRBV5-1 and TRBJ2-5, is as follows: KAGVTQTPRYLIKTRGQQVTLSCSPISGHRSVSWYQQTPGQGLQFLFEYFSETQRNKGNFPGRFSGRQFSNSRSEMNVSTLELGDSALYLCASRMEGRQETRYFGPGTRLLVL.

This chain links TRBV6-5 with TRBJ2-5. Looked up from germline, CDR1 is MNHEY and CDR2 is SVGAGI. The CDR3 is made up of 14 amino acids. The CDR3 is CASSYGRSQETQYF.

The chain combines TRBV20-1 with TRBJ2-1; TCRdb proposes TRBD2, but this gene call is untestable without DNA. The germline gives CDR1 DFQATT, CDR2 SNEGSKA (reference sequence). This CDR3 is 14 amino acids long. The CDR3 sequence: CSGLAGGPYNEQFF.

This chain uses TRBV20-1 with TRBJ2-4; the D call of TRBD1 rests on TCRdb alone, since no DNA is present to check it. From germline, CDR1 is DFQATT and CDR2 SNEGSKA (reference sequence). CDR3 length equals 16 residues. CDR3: CSARPDRGWPPDIQYF.

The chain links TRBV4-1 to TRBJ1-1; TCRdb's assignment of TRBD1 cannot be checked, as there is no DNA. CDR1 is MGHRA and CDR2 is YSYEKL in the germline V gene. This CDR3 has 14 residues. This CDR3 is CASSQVSRGTEAFF.

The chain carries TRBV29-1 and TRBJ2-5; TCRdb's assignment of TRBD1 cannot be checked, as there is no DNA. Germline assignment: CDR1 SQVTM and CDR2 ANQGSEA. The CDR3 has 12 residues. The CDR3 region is CSVGDYRETQYF. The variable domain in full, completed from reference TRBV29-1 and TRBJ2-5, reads SAVISQKPSRDICQRGTSLTIQCQVDSQVTMMFWYRQQPGQSLTLIATANQGSEATYESGFVIDKFPISRPNLTFSTLTVSNMSPEDSSIYLCSVGDYRETQYFGPGTRLLVL.

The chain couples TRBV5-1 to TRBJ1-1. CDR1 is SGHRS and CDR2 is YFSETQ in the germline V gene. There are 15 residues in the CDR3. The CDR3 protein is CASSLDGVGNTEAFF.

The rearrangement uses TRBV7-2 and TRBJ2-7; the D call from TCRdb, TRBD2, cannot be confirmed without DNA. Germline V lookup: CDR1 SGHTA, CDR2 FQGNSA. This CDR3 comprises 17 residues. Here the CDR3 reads CASSPSGLAGGVGEQYF.

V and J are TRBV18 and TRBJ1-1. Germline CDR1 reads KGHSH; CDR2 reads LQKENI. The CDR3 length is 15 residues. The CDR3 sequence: CASSSTFVMNTEAFF.

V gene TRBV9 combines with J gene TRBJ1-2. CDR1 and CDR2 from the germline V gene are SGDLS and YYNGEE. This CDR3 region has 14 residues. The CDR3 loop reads CASSRVGFNYGYTF.

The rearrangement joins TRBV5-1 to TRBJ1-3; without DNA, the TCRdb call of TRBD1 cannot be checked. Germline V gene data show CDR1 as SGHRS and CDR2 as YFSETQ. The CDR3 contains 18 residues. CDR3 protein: CASSLGSSRTASGNTIYF.

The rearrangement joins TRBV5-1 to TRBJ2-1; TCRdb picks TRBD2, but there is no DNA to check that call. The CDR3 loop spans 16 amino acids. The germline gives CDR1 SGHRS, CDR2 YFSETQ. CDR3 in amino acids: CASSPTGTRQYNEQFF.

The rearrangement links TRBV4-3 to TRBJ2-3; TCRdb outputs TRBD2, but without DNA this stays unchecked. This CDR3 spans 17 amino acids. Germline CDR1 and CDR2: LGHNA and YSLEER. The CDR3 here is CASSPRIAGSSTDTQYF.

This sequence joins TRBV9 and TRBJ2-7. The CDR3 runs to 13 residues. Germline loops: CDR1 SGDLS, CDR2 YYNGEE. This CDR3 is CASSVEGRDEQYF.

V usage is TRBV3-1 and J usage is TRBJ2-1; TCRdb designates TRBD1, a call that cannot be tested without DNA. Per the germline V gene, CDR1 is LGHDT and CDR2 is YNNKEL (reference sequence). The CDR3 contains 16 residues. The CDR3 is CASSQSNNRGWNEQFF.

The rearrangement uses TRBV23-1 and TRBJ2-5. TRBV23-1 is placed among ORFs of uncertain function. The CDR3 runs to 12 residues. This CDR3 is CASSQSGETQYF.

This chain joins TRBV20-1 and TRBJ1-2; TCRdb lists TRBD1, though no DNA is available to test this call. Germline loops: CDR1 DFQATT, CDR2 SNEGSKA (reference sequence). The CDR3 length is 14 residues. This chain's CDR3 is CSAPTGSNIYGYTF.

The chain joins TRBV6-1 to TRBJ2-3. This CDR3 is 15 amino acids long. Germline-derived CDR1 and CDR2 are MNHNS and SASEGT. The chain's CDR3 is CASSPFFASTDTQYF.

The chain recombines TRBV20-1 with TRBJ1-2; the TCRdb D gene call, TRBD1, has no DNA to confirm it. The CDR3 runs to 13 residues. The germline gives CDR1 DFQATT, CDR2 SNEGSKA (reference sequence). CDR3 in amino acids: CSAIGGGLFGYTF.

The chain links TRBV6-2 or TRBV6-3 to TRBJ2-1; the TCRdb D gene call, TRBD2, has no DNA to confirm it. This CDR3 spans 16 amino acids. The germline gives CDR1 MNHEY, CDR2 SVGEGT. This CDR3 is CASSYPLAGGPNEQFF.

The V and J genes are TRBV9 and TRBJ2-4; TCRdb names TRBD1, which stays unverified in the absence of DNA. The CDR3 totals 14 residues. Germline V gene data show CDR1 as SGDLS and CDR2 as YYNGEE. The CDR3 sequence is CASSGGGTKNIQYF. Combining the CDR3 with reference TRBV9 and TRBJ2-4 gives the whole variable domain DSGVTQTPKHLITATGQRVTLRCSPRSGDLSVYWYQQSLDQGLQFLIQYYNGEERAKGNILERFSAQQFPDLHSELNLSSLELGDSALYFCASSGGGTKNIQYFGAGTRLSVL.